This T cell receptor beta chain was retrieved from a study of blood T cells in healthy people across ages. From germline, CDR1 is LGHNA and CDR2 YSLEER. J lost 5 bases, V lost 1 base, and 6 bases had no gene match. The CDR3 spans 15 residues. A remark on this clonotype: Its target is unknown.

Study conclusions and caveats: The diversity estimates, figures obtained from one million T cells, were considered underestimates. More naive CD4+ cells and higher diversity were found in long-lived than in aged donors.

Each sample gave at least 6 million isolated PBMCs. Sample-barcoded 5' priming and a J-beta primer mix drove a second PCR of 7 to 11 cycles. Each of the cDNA molecules was tagged by a template-switch adaptor with 12 random nucleotides. TCRdb re-called the 5' RACE reads through MiXCR, storing one row per CDR3 protein. The sample contains about 680,000 distinct CDR3 sequences, about half of which appear only once. The TCR originated in a woman aged 55 to 70 in good health. V gene TRBV4-3 combines with J gene TRBJ1-1, with 8 bases identical to TRBD1. Specimen: blood. The CDR3 here is CASSQAVRGRTEAFF. CDR3 bases: TGCGCCAGCAGCCAAGCGGTCAGGGGGCGGACTGAAGCTTTCTTT.